The TCR beta chain under discussion was sequenced for a study of cytomegalovirus exposure and HLA in healthy donors. Points from the study as a whole: In a later analysis, V- and J-gene trimming of beta chains associated with a DCLRE1C missense variant, replicated independently. A few chains linked to CMV were shown in vitro to be specific for CMV antigens. Cytomegalovirus status was reportedly diagnosed by the classifier with high specificity and sensitivity. Across donors, presence/absence analyses took sequencing depth to be roughly uniform.

Details on this clone: Its antigen is undetermined. The same CDR3 is also encoded by other DNA sequences in this sample.

This PCR relied on a set of 60 Vbeta primers and 13 Jbeta primers. Here immunoSEQ multiplex PCR was the method, and the copy in TCRdb shows in-frame clones only, minus some. The sample carries over 150,000 clones, around four fifths recorded once. This CDR3 spans 12 amino acids. Trimming removed 5 bases from V and 1 base from J, with 3 bases in between. Germline V gene data show CDR1 as LNHDA and CDR2 as SQIVND (reference sequence). V and J are TRBV19 and TRBJ1-5, with D unclear. The receptor comes from a woman aged 45-59 years in good health and CMV-seropositive. The specimen sequenced was PBMCs. CDR3 DNA: TGTGCCAGTAGTTTAAGCAATCAGCCCCAGCATTTT. It encodes CASSLSNQPQHF.